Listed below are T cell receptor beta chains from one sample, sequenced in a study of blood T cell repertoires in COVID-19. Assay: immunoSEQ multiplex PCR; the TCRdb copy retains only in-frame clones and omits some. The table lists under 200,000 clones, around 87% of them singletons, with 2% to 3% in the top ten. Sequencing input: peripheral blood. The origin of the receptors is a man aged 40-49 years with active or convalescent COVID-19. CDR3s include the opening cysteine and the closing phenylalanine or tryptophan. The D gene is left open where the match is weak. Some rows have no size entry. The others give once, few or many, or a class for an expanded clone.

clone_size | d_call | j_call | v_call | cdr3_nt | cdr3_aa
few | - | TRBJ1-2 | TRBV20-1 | TGCAGTGGCCAAGGACAATATGGCTACACCTTC | CSGQGQYGYTF
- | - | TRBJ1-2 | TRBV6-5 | TGTGCCAGCAGTACTGGAGCTAACTATGGCTACACCTTC | CASSTGANYGYTF
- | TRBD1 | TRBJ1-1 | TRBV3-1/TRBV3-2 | TGTGCCAGCAGCCAACCGGGACAGGGGGTTCTGAACACTGAAGCTTTCTTT | CASSQPGQGVLNTEAFF
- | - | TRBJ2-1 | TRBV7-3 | TGTGCCAGCAGTTTTAACCCCGGCAATGAGCAGTTCTTC | CASSFNPGNEQFF
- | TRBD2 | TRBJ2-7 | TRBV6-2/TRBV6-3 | TGTGCCAGCAGTTACTCGGCGGGGGTTTCCTACGAGCAGTACTTC | CASSYSAGVSYEQYF
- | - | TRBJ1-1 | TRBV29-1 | TGCAGCGTTGCCGGAGAGAACACTGAAGCTTTCTTT | CSVAGENTEAFF
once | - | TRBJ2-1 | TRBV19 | TGTGCCAGTAGTATAATTCAGGGCACCTACAATGAGCAGTTCTTC | CASSIIQGTYNEQFF
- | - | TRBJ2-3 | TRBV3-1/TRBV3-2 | TGTGCCAGCAGCCAAGCCCCCGCGGGACTGGGCACAGATACGCAGTATTTT | CASSQAPAGLGTDTQYF
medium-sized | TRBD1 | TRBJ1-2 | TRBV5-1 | TGCGCCAGCAGCTTTTCGACCCGGGACAGCGGGGGCTACACCTTC | CASSFSTRDSGGYTF
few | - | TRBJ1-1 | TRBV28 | TGTGCCAGCAGCCGCGACACCTACACTGAAGCTTTCTTT | CASSRDTYTEAFF
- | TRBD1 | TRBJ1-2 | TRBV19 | TGTGCCAGTAGCCCCCCCGGGACAGGGGTTTATGGCTACACCTTC | CASSPPGTGVYGYTF
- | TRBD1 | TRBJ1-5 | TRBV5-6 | TGTGCCAGCAGCTTACAAGGACAGGGGTTTTATCAGCCCCAGCATTTT | CASSLQGQGFYQPQHF
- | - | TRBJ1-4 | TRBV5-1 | TGCGCCAGCAGCTTGGCCTCGGGTGAAAAACTGTTTTTT | CASSLASGEKLFF
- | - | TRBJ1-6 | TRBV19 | TGTGCCAGCGACACCGGGAGTCGGTCACCCCTCCACTTT | CASDTGSRSPLHF
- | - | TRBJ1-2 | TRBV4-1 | TGCGCCAGCAGCCAAGTACGGAGGATAGAAGCCTATGGCTACACCTTC | CASSQVRRIEAYGYTF
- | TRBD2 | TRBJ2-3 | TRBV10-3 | TGTGCCATCAGTGAGCCTGGGCGGGGGACCTCGGGGGATACGCAGTATTTT | CAISEPGRGTSGDTQYF
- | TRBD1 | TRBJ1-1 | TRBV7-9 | TGTGCCAGCAGCCGCCACCTAAACCCCGGGACAGGGGCTTACACTGAAGCTTTCTTT | CASSRHLNPGTGAYTEAFF
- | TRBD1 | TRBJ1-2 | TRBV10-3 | TGTGCCATCAGTAGGGACAGGGAATATGGCTACACCTTC | CAISRDREYGYTF
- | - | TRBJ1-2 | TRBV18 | TGTGCCAGCTCACCACCGACAGGTCCGACCTATGGCTACACCTTC | CASSPPTGPTYGYTF
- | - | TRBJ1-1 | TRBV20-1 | TGCAGTGCTAGCGGGAACACTGAAGCTTTCTTT | CSASGNTEAFF
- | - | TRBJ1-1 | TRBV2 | TGTGCCAGCAGTGGGGGACACCTTGAAGCTTTCTTT | CASSGGHLEAFF
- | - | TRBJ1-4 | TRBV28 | TGTGCCAGCAGTCCGAGACGGGGAACGGGTGAAAAACTGTTTTTT | CASSPRRGTGEKLFF
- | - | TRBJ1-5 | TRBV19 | TGTGCCAGTAGCCTCCGGGACACCGGGAATCAGCCCCAGCATTTT | CASSLRDTGNQPQHF
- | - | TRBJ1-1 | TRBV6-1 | TGTGCCAGCAGTGGGGGATTCCAGGGTATGAACACTGAAGCTTTCTTT | CASSGGFQGMNTEAFF
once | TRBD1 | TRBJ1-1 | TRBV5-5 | TGTGCCAGCAGCCTGACAGGGGGATCTGAAGCTTTCTTT | CASSLTGGSEAFF
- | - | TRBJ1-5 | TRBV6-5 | TGTGCCAGCAGTTACTCTCCAAATCAGCCCCAGCATTTT | CASSYSPNQPQHF
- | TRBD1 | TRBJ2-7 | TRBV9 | TGTGCCAGCAGCCTAAGGACAGGGGGCTCCTACGAGCAGTACTTC | CASSLRTGGSYEQYF
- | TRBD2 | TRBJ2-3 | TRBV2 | TGTGCCAGCGGGGGACTAGCGGGGGCAGAAGGAGATACGCAGTATTTT | CASGGLAGAEGDTQYF
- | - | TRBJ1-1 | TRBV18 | TGTGCCAGCTCACCACAAGTCGAGGGGAACACTGAAGCTTTCTTT | CASSPQVEGNTEAFF
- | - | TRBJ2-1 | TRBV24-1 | TGTGCCACCAGCTGGGACTCGCGGAGCTCCTACAATGAGCAGTTCTTC | CATSWDSRSSYNEQFF
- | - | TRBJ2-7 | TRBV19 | TGTGCCAGTAGTATAGGGCCAGACCGCAGCGACGAGCAGTACTTC | CASSIGPDRSDEQYF
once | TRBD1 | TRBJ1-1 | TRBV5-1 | TGCGCCAGCAATTTAGGGACAGGGGGAGCGAACACTGAAGCTTTCTTT | CASNLGTGGANTEAFF
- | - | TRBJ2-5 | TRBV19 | TGTGCCAGTAGGTTTCGGGGGGCCGTTTGGGAGACCCAGTACTTC | CASRFRGAVWETQYF
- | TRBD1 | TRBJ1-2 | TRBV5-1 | TGCGCCAGCAGCCAGGGACAGGACTATGGCTACACCTTC | CASSQGQDYGYTF
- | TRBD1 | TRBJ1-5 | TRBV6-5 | TGTGCCAGCAGTTCTAGTGACAGGGGAAGCAATCAGCCCCAGCATTTT | CASSSSDRGSNQPQHF
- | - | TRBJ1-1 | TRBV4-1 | TGCGCCAGCAGCCAACCTTGGTCAAAGGGGGTTGAAGCTTTCTTT | CASSQPWSKGVEAFF
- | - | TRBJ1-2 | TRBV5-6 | TGTGCCAGCACCCGACCGGGGCAGGGGAGTTCTGGCTACACCTTC | CASTRPGQGSSGYTF
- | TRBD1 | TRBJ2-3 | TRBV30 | TGTGCCTGGAGTGGGGGACAGGGAAGTTACGTGACAGATACGCAGTATTTT | CAWSGGQGSYVTDTQYF
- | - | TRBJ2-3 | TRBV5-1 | TGCGCCAGCAGCTCGGTCGGTGTTAGCACAGATACGCAGTATTTT | CASSSVGVSTDTQYF
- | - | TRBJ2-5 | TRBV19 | TGTGCCAGTAGTATAAGAGGCAGACAAGAGACCCAGTACTTC | CASSIRGRQETQYF
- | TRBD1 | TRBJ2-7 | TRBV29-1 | TGCAGCGTGGCCGGGACAGGGGGCCGGGAGCAGTACTTC | CSVAGTGGREQYF
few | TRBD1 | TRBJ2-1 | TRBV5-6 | TGTGCCAGCAGCTTGGTAACAGGGGACCTGAAGCAGTTCTTC | CASSLVTGDLKQFF
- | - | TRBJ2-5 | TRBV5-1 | TGCGCCAGCAGCTTGGCCTCGGTACAGCTACAAGAGACCCAGTACTTC | CASSLASVQLQETQYF
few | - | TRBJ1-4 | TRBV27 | TGTGCCAGCAGTTTATCCTCAATCCAGGAAAAACTGTTTTTT | CASSLSSIQEKLFF
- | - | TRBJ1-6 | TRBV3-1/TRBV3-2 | TGTGCCAGCAGCCAAGTACTCCTGAGGGGGAATTCACCCCTCCACTTT | CASSQVLLRGNSPLHF
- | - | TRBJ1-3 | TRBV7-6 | TGTGCCAGCAGCTTAGCGCGGGGCAGGACGGGAGGAAACACCATATATTTT | CASSLARGRTGGNTIYF
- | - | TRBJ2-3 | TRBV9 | TGTGCCAGCAGCGCCCCGGGCGGGTTAGAAGATACGCAGTATTTT | CASSAPGGLEDTQYF
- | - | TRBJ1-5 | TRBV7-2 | TGTGCCAGCAGCTTAGGTTTATATCAGCCCCAGCATTTT | CASSLGLYQPQHF
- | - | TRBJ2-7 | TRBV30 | TGTGCCTGGACCAGGGGACCCCTTTGGTACGAGCAGTACTTC | CAWTRGPLWYEQYF
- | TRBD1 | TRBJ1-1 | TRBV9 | TGTGCCAGCAGCCCCAGGGGGGACGTCATGAACACTGAAGCTTTCTTT | CASSPRGDVMNTEAFF
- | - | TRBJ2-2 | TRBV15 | TGTGCCACCAGCAGCCAGGGTCGAAGGGAGGAGCTGTTTTTT | CATSSQGRREELFF
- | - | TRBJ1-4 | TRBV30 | TGTGCCTGGACGGGCGGGACAACTAATGAAAAACTGTTTTTT | CAWTGGTTNEKLFF
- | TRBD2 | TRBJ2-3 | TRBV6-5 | TGTGCCAGCAGGGGGACTAGCGAAACAGATACGCAGTATTTT | CASRGTSETDTQYF
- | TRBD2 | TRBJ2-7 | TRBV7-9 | TGTGCCAGCAGCCTGTCGGGGGGTTACGAGCAGTACTTC | CASSLSGGYEQYF
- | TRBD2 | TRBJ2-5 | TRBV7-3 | TGTGCCAGCAGCTTATCAGCGGGGAGAAGACAAGAGACCCAGTACTTC | CASSLSAGRRQETQYF
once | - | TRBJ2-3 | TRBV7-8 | TGTGCCAGCAGCCCGCGGGGGATGGGGGCTAGCACAGATACGCAGTATTTT | CASSPRGMGASTDTQYF
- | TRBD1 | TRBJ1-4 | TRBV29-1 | TGCAGCGTGGCGACGGGGACAGCTAATGAAAAACTGTTTTTT | CSVATGTANEKLFF
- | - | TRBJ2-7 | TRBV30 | TGTGCCTGGACAGCCGGACAACCACTACCGTACGAGCAGTACTTC | CAWTAGQPLPYEQYF
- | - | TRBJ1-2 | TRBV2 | TGTGCCAGCAGTGTGGGCGACTACGGCTACACCTTC | CASSVGDYGYTF